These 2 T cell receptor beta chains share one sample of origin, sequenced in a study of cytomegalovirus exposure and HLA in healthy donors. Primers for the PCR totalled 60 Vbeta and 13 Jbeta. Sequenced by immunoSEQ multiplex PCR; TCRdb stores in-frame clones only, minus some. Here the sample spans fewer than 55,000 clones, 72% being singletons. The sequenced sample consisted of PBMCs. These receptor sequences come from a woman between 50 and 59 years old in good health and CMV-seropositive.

CDR3 sequence reads: CASRARMSSYNEQFF. The CDR3 DNA follows: TGTGCCAGCAGGGCGCGGATGAGCTCCTACAATGAGCAGTTCTTC. V usage is TRBV2 and J usage is TRBJ2-1; D unresolved. Germline V lookup: CDR1 SNHLY, CDR2 FYNNEI. The CDR3 is 15 residues long. V lost 6 bases and J lost 0, with 12 bases in between.

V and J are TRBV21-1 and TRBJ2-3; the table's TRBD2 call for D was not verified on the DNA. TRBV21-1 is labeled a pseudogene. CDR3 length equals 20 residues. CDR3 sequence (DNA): TGTGCCAGCAGCAAAGAGGAACAGCCGACTAGCGCGATTCCTAGATATACGCAGTATTTT. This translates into CASSKEEQPTSAIPRYTQYF.